This passage covers 5 T cell receptor beta chains from one sample sequenced in a study of cytomegalovirus exposure and HLA in healthy donors. The table came from immunoSEQ multiplex PCR; TCRdb's copy has only in-frame clones and leaves some out. The data show 200,000 or so clones, around 84% seen once. The specimen sequenced was PBMCs. The receptors derive from a woman aged 25-40 years in good health and CMV-seropositive.

The rearrangement joins TRBV7-6 to TRBJ1-5; a possible D gene is TRBD1 (5 bases). Trimming shortened V by 5 bases and J by 6 bases, and 11 bases separated the two germline ends. The length of the CDR3 is 13 residues. CDR1 SGHVS and CDR2 FNYEAQ come from the germline V gene. As DNA, the CDR3 is TGTGCCAGCAGCACTGACAGAAGTCAGCCCCAGCATTTT. Its translation is CASSTDRSQPQHF.

The V gene is TRBV5-6, the J gene TRBJ2-5, with 7 bases aligning to TRBD2. CDR1 is SGHDT and CDR2 is YYEEEE in the germline V gene. CDR3 size: 15 residues. The V segment lost 3 bases and the J segment 5 bases; nucleotides outside the gene matches: 10. CDR3 nucleotide sequence: TGTGCCAGCAGCTCCCGGGGAGGGGCAGGCGAGACCCAGTACTTC. This translates into CASSSRGGAGETQYF.

V gene TRBV7-9 combines with J gene TRBJ2-5, with D hard to call. The germline V and J ends were trimmed by 1 base and 0 bases, with 12 bases remaining between them. The CDR3 has 16 amino acids. CDR1 SEHNR and CDR2 FQNEAQ come from the germline V gene (reference sequence). This CDR3 is CASSLVGSLDQETQYF. The DNA for the CDR3 is TGTGCCAGCAGCTTAGTGGGCAGCCTGGACCAAGAGACCCAGTACTTC.

This clone was detected only once. The chain couples TRBV2 to TRBJ2-1; 10 positions match TRBD2. Germline-derived CDR1 and CDR2 are SNHLY and FYNNEI. CDR3 length: 16 amino acids. Germline trimming cut 6 bases from V and 4 bases from J; bases unmatched to any gene: 9. The CDR3 reads CASRWASGSVYNEQFF. DNA for the CDR3: TGTGCCAGCAGGTGGGCTAGCGGGAGTGTATACAATGAGCAGTTCTTC.

The chain links TRBV30 to TRBJ1-2; the D gene is possibly TRBD1 (5 bases). V was cut by 3 bases and J by 5 bases, with 19 bases left in between. Germline CDR1 is GTSNPN and CDR2 is SVGIG (reference sequence). The CDR3 has 15 amino acids. Written as DNA, the CDR3 is TGTGCCTGGAGCCCAGGGCGGGGGACGGGTTATGGCTACACCTTC. It is translated as CAWSPGRGTGYGYTF.